The entry below describes one TCR beta chain. TCRdb's table, derived via immunoSEQ multiplex PCR, lists solely in-frame clones and lacks some. Here the sample spans 300,000 to 450,000 clones, approximately 85% being singletons. Germline V gives CDR1 SEHNR, CDR2 FQNEAQ (reference sequence). There are 13 residues in the CDR3. Trimming left V 1 base short and J 4 bases short, with 7 bases between. This record comes from a study of Ad26.COV2.S vaccination and SARS-CoV-2 variants. Sample treatment: some 20 received Ad26.COV2.S at low or high dose, single or two shots; a few received placebo; per-sample allocation not given. The samples were gathered on day 63 after the first injection of vaccine or placebo.

Sequences were derived from peripheral blood, sampled in a trial of Ad26.COV2.S vaccine versus placebo. The J gene is TRBJ2-5, the V gene TRBV7-9; D gene unclear. This clonotype was sampled from a person between 18 and 60 years old who received the Ad26.COV2.S COVID-19 vaccine or a placebo. CDR3 DNA sequence: TGTGCCAGCAGCTTAGGGATGTTAGAGACCCAGTACTTC. It yields the protein CASSLGMLETQYF.